The rows below give T cell receptor beta chains drawn from one sample of a study of blood T cell repertoires in COVID-19. Clones were read by immunoSEQ multiplex PCR, and TCRdb kept only the in-frame ones, dropping some. The table shows 270,000 or so clones, with about 91% occurring only once. Sequences were obtained from PBMCs or T cells enriched from blood (not recorded which). Source of these receptors: a woman aged 35 to 49 with acute COVID-19. CDR3s include the opening cysteine and the closing phenylalanine or tryptophan. A D gene is named only where the DNA matches it firmly. Size values are once, few and many counts, or a class for expanded clones, and some rows have none.

size	J	D	V	CDR3	DNA
-	TRBJ2-1	TRBD2	TRBV9	CASSDLRGGRGRYEQFF	TGTGCCAGCAGCGACCTACGGGGGGGGCGCGGGCGGTATGAGCAGTTCTTC
-	TRBJ1-6	TRBD1	TRBV7-2	CASSSGQPANSPLHF	TGTGCCAGCAGCTCGGGACAGCCGGCTAATTCACCCCTCCACTTT
-	TRBJ1-5	-	TRBV19	CASRRSQGPRPQHF	TGTGCCAGTAGACGGTCCCAGGGCCCTCGGCCCCAGCATTTT
-	TRBJ1-6	-	TRBV6-6	CASSPQTVSSYNSPLHF	TGTGCCAGCAGTCCGCAAACCGTCAGCTCCTATAATTCACCCCTCCACTTT
few	TRBJ1-4	-	TRBV27	CASRWGGPNEKLFF	TGTGCCAGCCGGTGGGGGGGGCCTAATGAAAAACTGTTTTTT
-	TRBJ2-7	-	TRBV30	CAYGGPGVVHEQYF	TGTGCCTACGGAGGGCCGGGTGTAGTCCACGAGCAGTACTTC
-	TRBJ2-1	TRBD2	TRBV18	CASSPLAAYNEQFF	TGTGCCAGCTCACCCCTAGCGGCCTACAATGAGCAGTTCTTC
-	TRBJ2-4	TRBD2	TRBV19	CASTQRGIAGGRIRNIQYF	TGTGCCAGTACTCAAAGGGGGATAGCGGGAGGGAGAATTAGAAACATTCAGTACTTC
once	TRBJ2-5	-	TRBV13	CASSLGGRGAYQETQYF	TGTGCCAGCAGCTTAGGCGGCAGGGGCGCGTATCAAGAGACCCAGTACTTC
-	TRBJ2-6	-	TRBV5-1	CASRNGRGGNVLTF	TGCGCCAGCAGGAATGGCAGGGGTGGCAACGTCCTGACTTTC
few	TRBJ1-2	-	TRBV27	CASSLAGGAGLYGYTF	TGTGCCAGCAGTTTAGCGGGGGGGGCGGGGCTCTATGGCTACACCTTC
-	TRBJ2-5	TRBD2	TRBV5-1	CASSGGTSLQETQYF	TGCGCCAGCAGCGGGGGGACTAGCTTGCAGGAGACCCAGTACTTC
-	TRBJ1-1	TRBD1	TRBV6-2/TRBV6-3	CASSYLGQGSEAFF	TGTGCCAGCAGTTACCTGGGACAGGGGTCTGAAGCTTTCTTT
few	TRBJ1-2	-	TRBV12-3/TRBV12-4	CASSSLYGYTF	TGTGCCAGCAGCTCCCTCTATGGCTACACCTTC
-	TRBJ2-5	TRBD1	TRBV9	CASSVAGGETQYF	TGTGCCAGCAGCGTAGCAGGGGGAGAGACCCAGTACTTC
-	TRBJ1-2	TRBD1	TRBV2	CASSEHGTGGYTF	TGTGCCAGCAGTGAACATGGGACAGGAGGCTACACCTTC
once	TRBJ2-5	-	TRBV7-9	CASSFGAQETQYF	TGTGCCAGCAGTTTCGGAGCACAAGAGACCCAGTACTTC
-	TRBJ1-1	TRBD1	TRBV2	CASTVRQGGTEAFF	TGTGCCAGCACCGTCCGACAGGGTGGCACTGAAGCTTTCTTT